There are a few counts of the clone carrying this TCR beta chain. Authors' data handling: By means of reference gene primer amplification, nucleated cell counts were estimated. TCRdb keeps only in-frame clones here, not all; method: immunoSEQ multiplex PCR. V and J calls plus clone size are reproduced from that table; the DNA served to infer D and trimming. The sample lists under 250,000 clones, around 89% occurring once. The data derive from a study of blood T cell repertoires in COVID-19. Study-wide context: Samples taken during acute and convalescent COVID-19 were collected in the United States, Italy and Spain. T cells, B-cell-depleted T cells, or PBMCs provided the cDNA or gDNA that served as material.

Germline V gives CDR1 SGHTA, CDR2 FQGNSA. The CDR3 runs 12 residues. V was cut by 1 base and J by 12 bases, with 7 bases left in between. V and J are TRBV7-2 and TRBJ1-6; D is unresolved. The TCR comes from a woman in her 40s with acute or convalescent COVID-19. Sequenced sample: peripheral blood. Written as DNA, the CDR3 is TGTGCCAGCAGCTTAGATGTTAAACCCCTCCACTTT. It encodes CASSLDVKPLHF.